This T cell receptor beta chain was sequenced during a study of blood T cells in healthy people across ages. Remarks on this clonotype: What it binds is not known.

Using a J-beta primer mix together with a sample-barcoded 5' primer, a second PCR was run for about 6 to 12 cycles. Every cDNA was tagged by a template-switch adaptor with 12 random nucleotides. All samples gave at least 2.5 million CDR3-containing paired-end reads. TCRdb recomputed calls from the 5' RACE reads with MiXCR, one row per CDR3 protein. The table includes about 720,000 distinct CDR3 sequences, about a fifth detected once. Trimming cost V 6 bases and J 6 bases; bases outside gene matches: 10. The CDR3 is 15 residues long. Study-wide findings and caveats: While age rose, TCR beta diversity per million T cells dropped in a roughly linear way.

This chain links TRBV12-3 or TRBV12-4 with TRBJ2-2; 7 nucleotides align to TRBD2. The sample was blood. The sequence came from a man between 65 and 85 years old in good health. CDR3 sequence: CASRPGLVDAGELFF. The CDR3 DNA reads as TGTGCCAGCAGGCCAGGACTAGTCGACGCCGGGGAGCTGTTTTTT.